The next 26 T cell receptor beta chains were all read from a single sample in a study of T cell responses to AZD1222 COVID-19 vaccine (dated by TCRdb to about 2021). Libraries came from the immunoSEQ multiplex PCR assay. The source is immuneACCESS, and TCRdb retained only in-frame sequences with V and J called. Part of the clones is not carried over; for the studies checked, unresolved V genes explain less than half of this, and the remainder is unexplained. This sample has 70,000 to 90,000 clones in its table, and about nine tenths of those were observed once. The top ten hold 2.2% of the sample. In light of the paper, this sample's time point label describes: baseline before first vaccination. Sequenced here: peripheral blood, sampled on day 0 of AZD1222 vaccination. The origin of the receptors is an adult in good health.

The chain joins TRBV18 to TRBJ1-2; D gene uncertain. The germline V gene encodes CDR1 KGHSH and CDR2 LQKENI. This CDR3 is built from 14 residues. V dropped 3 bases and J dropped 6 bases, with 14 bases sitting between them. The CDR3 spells CASSPTSRLDGYTF. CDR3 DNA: TGTGCCAGCTCACCCACTAGTAGGCTGGATGGCTACACCTTC.

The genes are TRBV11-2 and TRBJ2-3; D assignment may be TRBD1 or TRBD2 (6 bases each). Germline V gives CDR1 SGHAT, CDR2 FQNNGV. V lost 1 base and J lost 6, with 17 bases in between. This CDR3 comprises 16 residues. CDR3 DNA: TGTGCCAGCAGCTTAGCCTCAGGGTCGGGGGCTGATACGCAGTATTTT. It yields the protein CASSLASGSGADTQYF.

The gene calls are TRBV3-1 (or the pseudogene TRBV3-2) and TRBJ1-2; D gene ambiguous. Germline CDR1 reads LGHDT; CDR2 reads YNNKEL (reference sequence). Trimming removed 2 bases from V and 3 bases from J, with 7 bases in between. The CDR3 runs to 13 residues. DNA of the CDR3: TGTGCCAGCAGCCAAACAGCCGACTATGGCTACACCTTC. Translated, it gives CASSQTADYGYTF.

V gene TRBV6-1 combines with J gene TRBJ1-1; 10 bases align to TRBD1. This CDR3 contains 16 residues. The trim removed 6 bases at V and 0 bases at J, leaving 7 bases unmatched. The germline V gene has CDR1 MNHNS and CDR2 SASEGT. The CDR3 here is CASRERQGAVNTEAFF. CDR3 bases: TGTGCCAGCAGAGAAAGACAGGGGGCCGTGAACACTGAAGCTTTCTTT.

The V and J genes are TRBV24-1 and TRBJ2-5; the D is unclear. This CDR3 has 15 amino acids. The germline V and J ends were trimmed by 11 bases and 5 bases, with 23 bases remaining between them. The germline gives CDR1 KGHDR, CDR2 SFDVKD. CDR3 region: CAIRIPTRTLETQYF. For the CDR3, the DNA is TGTGCCATCAGGATACCGACCCGAACCCTGGAGACCCAGTACTTC.

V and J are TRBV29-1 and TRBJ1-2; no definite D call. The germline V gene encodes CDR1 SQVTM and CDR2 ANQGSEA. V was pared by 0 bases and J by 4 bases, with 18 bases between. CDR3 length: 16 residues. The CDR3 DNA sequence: TGCAGCGTTGAAGATCTTATCGGGCCAGGCGTCTATGGCTACACCTTC. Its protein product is CSVEDLIGPGVYGYTF.

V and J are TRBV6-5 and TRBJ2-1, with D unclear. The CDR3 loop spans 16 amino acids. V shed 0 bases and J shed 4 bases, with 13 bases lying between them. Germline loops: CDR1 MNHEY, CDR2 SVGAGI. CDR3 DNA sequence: TGTGCCAGCAGTTACTCGGGCGGTGGTTCTTACAATGAGCAGTTCTTC. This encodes CASSYSGGGSYNEQFF.

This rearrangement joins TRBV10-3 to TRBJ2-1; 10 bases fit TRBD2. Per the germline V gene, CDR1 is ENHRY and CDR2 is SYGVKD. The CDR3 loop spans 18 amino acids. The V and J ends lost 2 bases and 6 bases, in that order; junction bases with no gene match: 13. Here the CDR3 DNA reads TGTGCCATCAGTGAGCCCCCCGTCCTCTCTAGCGGGAGCAATGAGCAGTTCTTC. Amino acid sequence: CAISEPPVLSSGSNEQFF.

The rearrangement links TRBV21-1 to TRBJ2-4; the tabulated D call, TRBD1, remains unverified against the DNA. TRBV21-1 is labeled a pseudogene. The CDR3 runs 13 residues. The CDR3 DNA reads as TGTGCCAGCAGCTATCGGGACATTAACATTCAGTACTTC. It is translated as CASSYRDINIQYF.

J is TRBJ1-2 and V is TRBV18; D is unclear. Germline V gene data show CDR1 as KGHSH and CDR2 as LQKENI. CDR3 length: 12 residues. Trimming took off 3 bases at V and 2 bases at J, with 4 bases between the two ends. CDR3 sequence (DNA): TGTGCCAGCTCACCCGAGAACTATGGCTACACCTTC. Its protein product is CASSPENYGYTF. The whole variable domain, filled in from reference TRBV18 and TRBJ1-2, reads NAGVMQNPRHLVRRRGQEARLRCSPMKGHSHVYWYRQLPEEGLKFMVYLQKENIIDESGMPKERFSAEFPKEGPSILRIQQVVRGDSAAYFCASSPENYGYTFGSGTRLTVV.

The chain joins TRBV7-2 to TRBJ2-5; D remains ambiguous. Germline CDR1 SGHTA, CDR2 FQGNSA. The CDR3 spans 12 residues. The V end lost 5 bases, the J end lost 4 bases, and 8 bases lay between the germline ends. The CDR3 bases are TGTGCCAGCAGCCCCGAGAGAGAGACCCAGTACTTC. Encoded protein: CASSPERETQYF.

CDR3 region: CASSLAVEEGPQHF. In nucleotides, the CDR3 is TGTGCCAGCTCACTGGCCGTAGAGGAAGGGCCCCAGCATTTT. This chain joins TRBV18 and TRBJ1-5; no reliable D call. V was pared by 4 bases and J by 9 bases, with 16 bases between. Germline lookup yields CDR1 KGHSH and CDR2 LQKENI. The CDR3 has 14 amino acids.

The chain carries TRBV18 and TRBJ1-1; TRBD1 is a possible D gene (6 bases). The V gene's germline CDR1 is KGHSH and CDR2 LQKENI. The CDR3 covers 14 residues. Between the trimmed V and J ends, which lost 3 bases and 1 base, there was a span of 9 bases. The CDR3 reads CASSPRQANTEAFF. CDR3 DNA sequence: TGTGCCAGCTCACCGCGACAGGCGAACACTGAAGCTTTCTTT.

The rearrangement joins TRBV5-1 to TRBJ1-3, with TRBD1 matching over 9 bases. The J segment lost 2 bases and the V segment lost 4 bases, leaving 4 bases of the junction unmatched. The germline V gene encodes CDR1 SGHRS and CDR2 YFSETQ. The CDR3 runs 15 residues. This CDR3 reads CASSTGTGPGNTIYF. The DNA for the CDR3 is TGCGCCAGCAGCACCGGGACAGGGCCTGGAAACACCATATATTTT. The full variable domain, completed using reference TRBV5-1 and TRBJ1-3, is KAGVTQTPRYLIKTRGQQVTLSCSPISGHRSVSWYQQTPGQGLQFLFEYFSETQRNKGNFPGRFSGRQFSNSRSEMNVSTLELGDSALYLCASSTGTGPGNTIYFGEGSWLTVV.

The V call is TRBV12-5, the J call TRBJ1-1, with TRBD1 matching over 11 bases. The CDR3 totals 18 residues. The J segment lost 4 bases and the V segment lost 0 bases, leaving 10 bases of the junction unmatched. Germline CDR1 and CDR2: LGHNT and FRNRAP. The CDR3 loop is CASGLVHRTGGDGTEAFF. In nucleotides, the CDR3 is TGTGCTAGTGGTTTGGTACACCGGACAGGGGGCGACGGCACTGAAGCTTTCTTT.

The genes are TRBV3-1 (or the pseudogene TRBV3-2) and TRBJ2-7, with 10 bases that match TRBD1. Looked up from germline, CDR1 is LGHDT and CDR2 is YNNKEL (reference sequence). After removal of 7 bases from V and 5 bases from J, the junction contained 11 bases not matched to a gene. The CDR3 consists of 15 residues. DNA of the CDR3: TGTGCCAGCACCCTTCGGGACAGGGGTGTCCACGAGCAGTACTTC. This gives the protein CASTLRDRGVHEQYF.

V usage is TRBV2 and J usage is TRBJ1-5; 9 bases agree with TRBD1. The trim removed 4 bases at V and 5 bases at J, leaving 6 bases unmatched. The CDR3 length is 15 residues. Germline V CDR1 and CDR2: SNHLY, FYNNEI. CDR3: CASSGDRAGDQPQHF. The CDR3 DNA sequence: TGTGCCAGCAGTGGGGACAGGGCCGGGGATCAGCCCCAGCATTTT. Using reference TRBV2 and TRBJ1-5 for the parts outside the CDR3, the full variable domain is EPEVTQTPSHQVTQMGQEVILRCVPISNHLYFYWYRQILGQKVEFLVSFYNNEISEKSEIFDDQFSVERPDGSNFTLKIRSTKLEDSAMYFCASSGDRAGDQPQHFGDGTRLSIL.

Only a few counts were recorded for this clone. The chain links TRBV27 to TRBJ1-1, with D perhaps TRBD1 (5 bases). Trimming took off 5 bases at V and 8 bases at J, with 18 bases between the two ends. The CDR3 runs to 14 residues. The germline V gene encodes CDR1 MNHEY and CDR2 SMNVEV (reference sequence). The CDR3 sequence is CASSPGPFGAEAFF. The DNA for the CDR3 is TGTGCCAGCAGTCCAGGACCGTTCGGGGCGGAAGCTTTCTTT.

The CDR3 DNA is TGTGCCAGCAGTCCCCCCGCTAGCGGGAGAGTCGGTGAGCAGTTCTTC. Its translation is CASSPPASGRVGEQFF. J is TRBJ2-1 and V is TRBV27; 10 nucleotides agree with TRBD2. V dropped 5 bases and J dropped 9; count of bases not matched to a gene: 13. Looked up from germline, CDR1 is MNHEY and CDR2 is SMNVEV (reference sequence). This CDR3 region has 16 residues.

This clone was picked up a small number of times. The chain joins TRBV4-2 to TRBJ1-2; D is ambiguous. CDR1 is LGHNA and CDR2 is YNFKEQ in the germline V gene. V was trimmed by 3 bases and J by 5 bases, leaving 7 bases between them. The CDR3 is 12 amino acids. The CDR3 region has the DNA TGTGCCAGCAGCCAGGACGCGTATGGCTACACCTTC. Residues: CASSQDAYGYTF.

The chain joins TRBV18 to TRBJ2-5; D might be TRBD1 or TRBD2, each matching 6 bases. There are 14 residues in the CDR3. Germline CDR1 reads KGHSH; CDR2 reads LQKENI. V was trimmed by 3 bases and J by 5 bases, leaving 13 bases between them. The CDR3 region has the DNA TGTGCCAGCTCACCTAGACAGGCGGGGGAGACCCAGTACTTC. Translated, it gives CASSPRQAGETQYF.

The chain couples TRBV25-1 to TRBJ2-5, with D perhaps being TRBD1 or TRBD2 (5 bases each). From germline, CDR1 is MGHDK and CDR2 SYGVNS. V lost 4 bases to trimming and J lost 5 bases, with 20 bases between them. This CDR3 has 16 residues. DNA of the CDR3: TGTGCCAGCAGTGTCCGGGACCCTGTCGACGTGGAGACCCAGTACTTC. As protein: CASSVRDPVDVETQYF.

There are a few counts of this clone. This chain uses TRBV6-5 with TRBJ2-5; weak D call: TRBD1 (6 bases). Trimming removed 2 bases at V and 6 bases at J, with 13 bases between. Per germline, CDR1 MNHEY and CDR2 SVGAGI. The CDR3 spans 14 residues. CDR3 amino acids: CASSYATGRKTQYF. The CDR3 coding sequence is TGTGCCAGCAGTTACGCGACAGGAAGAAAGACCCAGTACTTC.

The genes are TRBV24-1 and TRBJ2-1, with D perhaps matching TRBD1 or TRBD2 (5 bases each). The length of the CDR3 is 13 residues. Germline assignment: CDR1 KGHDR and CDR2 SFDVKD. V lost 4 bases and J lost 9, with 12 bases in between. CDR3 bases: TGTGCCACCAGTGACCCGCCCGGGACTGAGCAGTTCTTC. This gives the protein CATSDPPGTEQFF.

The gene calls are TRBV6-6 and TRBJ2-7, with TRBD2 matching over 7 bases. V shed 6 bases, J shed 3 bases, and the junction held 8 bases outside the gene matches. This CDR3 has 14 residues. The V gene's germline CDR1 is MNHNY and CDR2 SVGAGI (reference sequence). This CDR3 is CASSQTSEIYEQYF. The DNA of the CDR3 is TGTGCCAGCAGCCAAACTAGCGAGATCTACGAGCAGTACTTC.

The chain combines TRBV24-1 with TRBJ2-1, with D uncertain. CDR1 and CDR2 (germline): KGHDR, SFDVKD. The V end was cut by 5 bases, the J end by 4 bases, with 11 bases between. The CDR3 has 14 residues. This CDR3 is CATSGAPLYNEQFF. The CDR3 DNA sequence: TGTGCCACCAGTGGAGCGCCCTTATACAATGAGCAGTTCTTC.